A selection of T cell receptor beta chains follows, all from one sample in a study of T cells in Graves' hyperthyroidism and ophthalmopathy. MiXCR was run by TCRdb on the multiplex PCR reads, yielding one entry per CDR3 protein. The table lists around 620,000 distinct CDR3 sequences, approximately 15% of them singletons. The specimen was blood. These receptor sequences come from a woman aged 18-29 years with Graves' ophthalmopathy. CDR3s leave out the opening cysteine and the closing phenylalanine or tryptophan. D genes are given only for firm matches.

V	J	D	CDR3
TRBV20-1	TRBJ1-6	.	SAASRDTHNSPLH
TRBV12-3/TRBV12-4	TRBJ2-1	.	ASSHIDYYNEQF
TRBV9	TRBJ2-7	TRBD2	ASSPFSGGYEQY
TRBV20-1	TRBJ2-7	TRBD1	SAGDRARAPGYEQY
TRBV7-2	TRBJ2-6	.	ASSFSGYGGANVLT
TRBV5-4	TRBJ2-7	.	ASSLVLVEQY
TRBV4-3	TRBJ2-1	TRBD2	ASSPETSGMNEQF
TRBV4-3	TRBJ2-7	.	ASSQTEAGYEQY
TRBV6-2/TRBV6-3	TRBJ2-7	.	ASTKGGTLYEQY
TRBV2	TRBJ1-6	TRBD1	ASKGQGYSPLH
TRBV18	TRBJ2-7	.	ASSPQGAYEQY
TRBV12-3/TRBV12-4	TRBJ2-1	TRBD2	ASSLGASGLGNEQF
TRBV7-2	TRBJ2-7	.	ASSLVPRHEQY
TRBV7-9	TRBJ2-7	.	ASSPPPGRRRNEQY
TRBV2	TRBJ2-3	TRBD2	ASSELGLAGVPDTQY
TRBV7-2	TRBJ1-1	TRBD1	ASSFQGDTEAF
TRBV7-9	TRBJ2-1	.	ASRSGWAHGRGYNEQF
TRBV28	TRBJ2-7	TRBD1	ASRTGGGSYEQY
TRBV2	TRBJ2-7	.	ASSQGGAGEQY
TRBV12-5	TRBJ2-7	TRBD2	ASGLVLAATGRGEQY
TRBV12-3/TRBV12-4	TRBJ2-2	.	ASSPEQGVLSSGELF
TRBV28	TRBJ1-1	TRBD1	ASSPYRGLHTEAF
TRBV27	TRBJ1-6	TRBD1	ASSQDRDSPLH
TRBV3-1	TRBJ2-5	TRBD2	ASSQGSSGSRETQY
TRBV20-1	TRBJ2-5	.	SARDRAGPRGETQY
TRBV9	TRBJ2-7	.	ASSVGSSGLYEQY
TRBV6-5	TRBJ1-6	.	ASSYSEGFEYNSPLH
TRBV30	TRBJ2-3	.	AWSGSTDTQY
TRBV11-2	TRBJ2-1	.	ASSSQGGPGNEQF
TRBV6-2/TRBV6-3	TRBJ2-3	TRBD1	ASSDGQADTQY
TRBV3-1	TRBJ2-3	.	ASSQGLQGSDTQY
TRBV27	TRBJ1-2	.	ASSLRGGLVANYGYT
TRBV19	TRBJ2-4	TRBD1	ASSRGGQGGSKNIQY
TRBV4-1	TRBJ2-2	.	ASRRVHQNTGELF
TRBV24-1	TRBJ2-7	TRBD2	ATSDRLAGSGEQY
TRBV15	TRBJ2-5	.	ATSTEGGTQY
TRBV19	TRBJ2-1	.	ASSAGLVYNEQF
TRBV19	TRBJ1-2	.	ASSLGPRTARDT
TRBV30	TRBJ1-2	.	AWSVRGSSHYGYT
TRBV11-3	TRBJ2-1	TRBD2	ASSLVAGPNNEQF
TRBV7-9	TRBJ2-2	TRBD2	ASCTSANTGELF
TRBV9	TRBJ1-2	TRBD1	ASSGRGRNYGYT
TRBV7-2	TRBJ2-5	.	ASSLYLGQETQY
TRBV5-6	TRBJ2-3	.	ASSFLVTGSTDTQY
TRBV7-9	TRBJ2-3	TRBD2	ASSVLRGGLAGADTQY
TRBV24-1	TRBJ2-5	TRBD1	ATSEPGTGRYQETQY